This T cell receptor (beta chain) came from a study of Graves' ophthalmopathy and Graves' hyperthyroidism. PBMCs were density-gradient isolated from around 9.2 ml fresh blood. Germline V gives CDR1 MNHNS, CDR2 SASEGT. Deletions cut 2 bases from V and 7 bases from J, with 18 bases between. The CDR3 is 17 residues long. The authors amplified TCR beta CDR3 regions from RNA transcripts. HTBI-primed first-round RT-PCR preceded second-round multiplex PCR. TCRdb reanalysed the multiplex PCR reads using MiXCR and keeps one entry per CDR3 protein. The sample carries around 340,000 distinct CDR3 sequences, roughly 15% recorded once. Findings and limits, study-wide: Blood also contained most of the expanded thyroid clonotypes above 0.001 frequency.

This clonotype was detected ten times or more. Its specificity is not known. Sequencing input: peripheral blood. The genes are TRBV6-1 and TRBJ1-6; D gene ambiguous. The clonotype comes from an adult man with Graves' ophthalmopathy. CDR3 sequence (DNA): TGTGCCAGCAGTGAATACATGTACAAGAACGAGAATTCACCCCTCCACTTT. Translating it yields CASSEYMYKNENSPLHF.